One sample yielded the 24 T cell receptor beta chains listed below, sequenced in a study of tumor-infiltrating lymphocytes in primary liver carcinoma (dated by TCRdb to the late 2010s). Sequencer: Illumina HiSeq 2500. A constant-region primer and ProtoScript II reverse transcriptase were used to reverse-transcribe TCRbeta-specific cDNA from around 480 ng total RNA. TCRbeta libraries were built with three nested multiplex PCR rounds, a slightly modified ARM-PCR procedure. Each of the first two PCR rounds ran for roughly 11 cycles and used multiplex TRBV1-TRBV30 forward primers together with a Cbeta reverse primer. TCRdb trimmed the raw reads at Q25, called clones with MiXCR and kept productive beta chains. Merged by CDR3 protein, the rows form single entries marked with the most common genes and DNA. The sample records 70,000 to 85,000 distinct CDR3 sequences, 70% to 75% of which are singletons. The ten largest clonotypes hold about an eighth of the sample.

Total RNA and DNA were co-extracted from about 19-30 mg of bulk tissue with the AllPrep DNA/RNA mini kit, without cell sorting. Sequencing was carried out using liver tumor tissue from sampling region 4. The cell subset or site tag for this specimen amounts to: tumor region T4, right-lateral pole. Every receptor here comes from a woman aged 55-69 years with primary liver carcinoma and hepatitis B virus infection.

This clonotype occurred a few times. A much larger clone differs from this one at a single base, so this may be a read error. The CDR3 nucleotides are TGTGCCAACAGCTTAAATGCCAATGAGCAGTTCTTC. As protein: CANSLNANEQFF. The chain joins TRBV11-3 to TRBJ2-1, with D uncertain. The CDR3 runs 12 residues. CDR1 and CDR2 from the germline V gene are SGHNT and YENEEA.

A remark on this clonotype: At one end the junction does not follow the germline gene, possibly because of a read error. The rearrangement uses TRBV29-1 and TRBJ2-7; possible D gene TRBD2, 7 bases. Germline V gene sequence: CDR1 SQVTM, CDR2 ANQGSEA. This CDR3 contains 13 residues. Here the CDR3 DNA reads TGCTGCGTTGAGGGGGTGCTAGCGGACGAGCAGTACTTC. Protein: CCVEGVLADEQYF.

The V call is TRBV7-9, the J call TRBJ2-1, with TRBD2 identical over 11 bases. This CDR3 region has 16 residues. With 7 bases clipped from V and 3 bases from J, the junction kept 8 bases outside the gene matches. Germline lookup yields CDR1 SEHNR and CDR2 FQNEAQ (reference sequence). CDR3 sequence: CASNLGLAEVYNEQFF. CDR3 coding DNA: TGTGCCAGCAACTTGGGACTAGCGGAGGTCTACAATGAGCAGTTCTTC.

This clonotype has only one observation. In this CDR3 the conserved last residue, phenylalanine or tryptophan, is missing, so a read error is likely. The chain joins TRBV6-5 to TRBJ2-6; 9 positions match TRBD1. Germline lookup yields CDR1 MNHEY and CDR2 SVGAGI. This CDR3 is 19 amino acids long. CDR3 sequence (DNA): TGTGCCAGCAGTTATTCTCTACAGGGGGCCCCCTCTGGGGCCAATGTCCTGACTTCC. It translates to CASSYSLQGAPSGANVLTS.

The V and J genes are TRBV12-3 or TRBV12-4 and TRBJ1-5; 7 nucleotides match TRBD1. Germline trimming cut 3 bases from V and 5 bases from J; bases unmatched to any gene: 10. CDR3 length: 16 amino acids. The CDR3 protein is CASSLGDSKPHQPQHF. CDR3 nucleotides: TGTGCCAGCAGTTTGGGGGACAGCAAGCCTCATCAGCCCCAGCATTTT.

As concerns this clonotype: A much larger clonotype is one base distant, so this may be a read error. The CDR3 carries no conserved terminal phenylalanine or tryptophan, so it likely arises from a read error. The CDR3, as DNA: TGTGCCAGCAGCCTAAGGACTAGTCAAGAGACCCAGTACGTC. This translates into CASSLRTSQETQYV. This chain connects TRBV7-9 to TRBJ2-5, with 7 bases matching TRBD2. The length of the CDR3 is 14 residues. The junction had 5 bases not matched to a gene; V was cut back by 5 bases and J by 2 bases. Germline V gives CDR1 SEHNR, CDR2 FQNEAQ (reference sequence).

Comments on this clonotype: Germline and junction disagree at one end, which may indicate a read error. The chain employs TRBV4-1 and TRBJ1-2; D is possibly TRBD1 (6 bases). CDR1 is MGHRA, CDR2 YSYEKL, per germline. CDR3 length equals 15 residues. In DNA, the CDR3 is TGCGCCAGCAGCGATCGGACAGATTCTAACAATGGCTACACCTTC. Its translation is CASSDRTDSNNGYTF.

Of note for this clonotype: A read error may produce the germline difference seen at one junction end. V gene TRBV7-9 combines with J gene TRBJ1-4; TRBD1 matches at 8 bases. Germline V gives CDR1 SEHNR, CDR2 FQNEAQ (reference sequence). The CDR3 runs 15 residues. This CDR3 reads CASRGQGAQYEKLFF. As DNA, the CDR3 is TGTGCCAGCAGGGGGCAGGGGGCGCAGTATGAAAAACTGTTCTTT.

About this clonotype itself: A junction end diverges from the germline sequence, so it may reflect a read error. This rearrangement joins TRBV4-1 to TRBJ2-1; 9 nucleotides agree with TRBD2. The CDR3 length is 19 residues. Germline lookup yields CDR1 MGHRA and CDR2 YSYEKL. The CDR3 sequence is CASSQDSPTVETSGYEQFF. CDR3 nucleotide sequence: TGCGCTAGCAGCCAAGACTCCCCGACGGTAGAGACTAGCGGATATGAGCAGTTCTTC.

To note about this clonotype: A much larger clone is a single base away; this may be a read error. The chain couples TRBV30 to TRBJ2-3, with 9 nucleotides matching TRBD2. The CDR3 runs 13 residues. CDR1 is GTSNPN, CDR2 SVGIG, per germline (reference sequence). CDR3 nucleotides: TGTGCCTGGAGTGCAGCTAGCGGGGATACGCATTATTTT. The encoded protein is CAWSAASGDTHYF.

The sample holds many counts of this clonotype. The CDR3 loop reads CASSVRVGEQFF. CDR3 nucleotides: TGTGCCAGCAGTGTAAGGGTAGGGGAGCAGTTCTTC. This chain uses TRBV12-3 or TRBV12-4 with TRBJ2-1; unclear D gene. The CDR3 is 12 residues long. With 5 bases removed from V and 10 bases from J, the gap between germline ends came to 12 bases.

A word on this clonotype: The junction and the germline gene differ at one end; a read error may be behind it. This chain links TRBV4-1 with TRBJ2-7; either TRBD1 or TRBD2 may fit D (6 bases each). The V gene's germline CDR1 is MGHRA and CDR2 YSYEKL. This CDR3 region has 13 residues. CDR3 region: CASTGGQNYEQYF. The CDR3 DNA sequence: TGCGCAAGCACCGGGGGACAAAACTACGAGCAGTACTTC.

This clonotype was seen at least ten times. The chain couples TRBV28 to TRBJ2-7, with D maybe TRBD1 (6 bases). The CDR3 runs 14 residues. V dropped 6 bases and J dropped 2 bases, with 14 bases sitting between them. CDR1 is MDHEN and CDR2 is SYDVKM in the germline V gene. CDR3 sequence (DNA): TGTGCCAGCAGGGCCTCGGACAGAGCCTACGAGCAGTACTTC. Its protein is CASRASDRAYEQYF.

The chain links TRBV11-3 to TRBJ1-1; weak D call: TRBD1 (6 bases). This CDR3 has 14 amino acids. Trimming stripped 0 bases from V and 7 bases from J, with 12 bases between. Germline V gene sequence: CDR1 SGHNT, CDR2 YENEEA. The CDR3 nucleotides read TGTGCCAGCAGCTTAGAGGGGGCAGGAATTGAAGCTTTCTTT. It specifies CASSLEGAGIEAFF.

Details on this clonotype: The junction departs from the called germline gene at one end, perhaps through a read error. The chain uses TRBV4-1 and TRBJ2-3, with TRBD2 matching 8 bases. The V gene's germline CDR1 is MGHRA and CDR2 YSYEKL. There are 17 residues in the CDR3. The CDR3: CASNQESPGGSTDTRYF. The CDR3 DNA reads as TGCGCCAGCAACCAAGAATCACCGGGAGGGAGCACAGATACGCGGTATTTT.

On this clonotype: A read error may produce the germline difference seen at one junction end. The chain combines TRBV6-1 with TRBJ1-6; D not certain. The germline gives CDR1 MNHNS, CDR2 SASEGT. The CDR3 has 14 residues. CDR3 sequence (DNA): TGTGCCAACAGTACCTACGGAAAGCATTCACCCCTCCACTTT. Its translation is CANSTYGKHSPLHF.

Points on this clonotype: A read error is possible here, since a much larger clone lies one base away. V usage is TRBV5-1 and J usage is TRBJ1-1; D is undetermined. In germline, CDR1 is SGHRS, CDR2 YFSETQ. The CDR3 runs 13 residues. This CDR3 reads CASSWQQNTESFF. CDR3 coding DNA: TGCGCCAGCAGCTGGCAACAGAACACTGAATCTTTCTTT. Using reference TRBV5-1 and TRBJ1-1 for the parts outside the CDR3, the full variable domain is KAGVTQTPRYLIKTRGQQVTLSCSPISGHRSVSWYQQTPGQGLQFLFEYFSETQRNKGNFPGRFSGRQFSNSRSEMNVSTLELGDSALYLCASSWQQNTESFFGQGTRLTVV.

Points on this clonotype: As the CDR3 is not closed by the conserved phenylalanine or tryptophan, this likely results from a read error. The V and J genes are TRBV7-9 and TRBJ1-1; 8 bases align to TRBD1. Germline trimming cut 4 bases from V and 6 bases from J; bases unmatched to any gene: 7. Looked up from germline, CDR1 is SEHNR and CDR2 is FQNEAQ (reference sequence). The CDR3 length is 14 residues. The CDR3 DNA reads as TGTGCCAGCAGCTCCACAGGGGGAAAGGCTGAAGCTTTCTGT. It is translated as CASSSTGGKAEAFC.

The rearrangement joins TRBV5-4 to TRBJ2-1; D is tentatively TRBD1 or TRBD2 (6 bases each). The germline V gene has CDR1 SGHNT and CDR2 YYREEE (reference sequence). V was shortened by 9 bases and J by 5 bases, with 24 bases between the two germline ends. The CDR3 loop spans 16 amino acids. The CDR3 DNA reads TGTGCCATCACCCGTGGGGGGCCTCTTCCAAACAATGAGCAGTTCTTC. Its translation is CAITRGGPLPNNEQFF. Supplemented by reference TRBV5-4 and TRBJ2-1, the full variable domain reads ETGVTQSPTHLIKTRGQQVTLRCSSQSGHNTVSWYQQALGQGPQFIFQYYREEENGRGNFPPRFSGLQFPNYSSELNVNALELDDSALYLCAITRGGPLPNNEQFFGPGTRLTVL.

For this clonotype: The junction departs from the called germline gene at one end, perhaps through a read error. The chain employs TRBV5-1 and TRBJ2-2; D possibly uses TRBD1 or TRBD2 (5 bases each). CDR1 is SGHRS and CDR2 is YFSETQ in the germline V gene. The CDR3 totals 13 residues. CDR3: CASNAGNTGDLFF. The CDR3 coding sequence is TGCGCCAGCAATGCCGGGAATACCGGGGACCTGTTTTTT.

Regarding this clonotype: Since a much larger clone is just one base distant, this may be a read error. V usage is TRBV7-8 and J usage is TRBJ2-3, with D hard to call. CDR1 SGHVS and CDR2 FQNEAQ come from the germline V gene. The CDR3 spans 14 residues. CDR3 sequence (DNA): TGTGCCAGCAGCTTACGAGGTTTTGCAGATACGCGGTATTTT. The encoded protein is CASSLRGFADTRYF.

This clonotype was recorded at least ten times. The chain combines TRBV7-8 with TRBJ2-1; 8 bases fit TRBD2. Germline CDR1 and CDR2: SGHVS and FQNEAQ. V lost 3 bases to trimming and J lost 6 bases; unmatched junction nucleotides: 4. CDR3 size: 14 residues. The CDR3 reads CASSFAGRANEQFF. CDR3 nucleotide sequence: TGTGCCAGCAGCTTTGCCGGGAGGGCCAATGAGCAGTTCTTC.

As regards this clonotype: A much larger clone lies a single base off, so this may be a read error. The chain carries TRBV7-9 and TRBJ1-1, with a possible D match to TRBD1 (6 bases). Germline values: CDR1 SEHNR, CDR2 FQNEAQ (reference sequence). Trimming cost V 4 bases and J 2 bases, with 11 bases left between them. This CDR3 spans 14 amino acids. CDR3 sequence reads: CASSWDITNTEAFF. The CDR3 DNA is TGTGCCAGCAGCTGGGACATAACCAACACTGAAGCTTTCTTT.

With regard to this clonotype: A junction end diverges from the germline sequence, so it may reflect a read error. CDR3 protein: CGVAVAGAIETQYF. The CDR3 DNA reads as TGCGGCGTTGCGGTAGCGGGGGCCATAGAGACTCAGTACTTC. The chain links TRBV29-1 to TRBJ2-5, with 9 bases that match TRBD2. The CDR3 consists of 14 residues. The V gene's germline CDR1 is SQVTM and CDR2 ANQGSEA.